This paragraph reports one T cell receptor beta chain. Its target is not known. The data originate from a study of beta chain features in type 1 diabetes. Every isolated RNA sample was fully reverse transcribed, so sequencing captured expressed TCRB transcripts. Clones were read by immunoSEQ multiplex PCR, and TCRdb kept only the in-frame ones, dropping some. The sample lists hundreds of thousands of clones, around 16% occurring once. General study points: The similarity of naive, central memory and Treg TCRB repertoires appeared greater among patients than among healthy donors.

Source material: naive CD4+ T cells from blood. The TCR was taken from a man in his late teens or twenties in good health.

The CDR3 here is CASSLTHFNTGELFF. In DNA, the CDR3 is TGTGCCAGCAGCTTGACTCACTTTAACACCGGGGAGCTGTTTTTT. The chain uses TRBV7-3 and TRBJ2-2; D remains unclear. This CDR3 is 15 amino acids long. Trimming took 3 bases from V and 2 from J, leaving 10 bases between them. The V gene's germline CDR1 is SGHTA and CDR2 FQGTGA.